These T cell receptor beta chains were read from a single sample in a study of blood T cell repertoires in COVID-19. Libraries were prepared by immunoSEQ multiplex PCR; TCRdb keeps only in-frame clonotypes and omits some of them. The sample lists 490,000 or so clones; more than 85% were seen once. The sequencing input was PBMCs or T cells enriched from blood (not recorded which). The receptor source for this set is a woman aged 55 to 70 who had recovered from COVID-19. CDR3s include the opening cysteine and the closing phenylalanine or tryptophan. Fields, in order: V gene, CDR3 protein.

>TRBV9
CASSPWDRVHGYTF
>TRBV5-8
CASSLSGLVASDTQYF
>TRBV24-1
CATSAAGSNQPQHF
>TRBV3-1/TRBV3-2
CASSRGGGGYGYTF
>TRBV3-1/TRBV3-2
CASSYPGLAGDGTDTQYF
>TRBV5-5
CASRKGNRTVNTEAFF
>TRBV5-1
CASSAGSQGSGNTIYF
>TRBV24-1
CATSESGGGTDTQYF
>TRBV27
CASSTGTDEKLFF
>TRBV6-5
CASSPQGYGQETQYF
>TRBV12-5
CASALHSGGAYNEQFF
>TRBV3-1/TRBV3-2
CASSQDMGGSGNTIYF
>TRBV10-2
CASSVPTSSGTGQNLGNTIYF
>TRBV18
CASSPRRGSFSPLHF
>TRBV19
CASSSRQGAMNTEAFF
>TRBV5-4
CASSSGTGRLDYNEQFF
>TRBV21-1
CASSSRGGGDTEAFF